These T cell receptor beta chains were read from a single sample in a study of Graves' ophthalmopathy and Graves' hyperthyroidism. TCRdb independently ran MiXCR on the multiplex PCR reads; one entry per CDR3 protein. The sample holds roughly 220,000 distinct CDR3 sequences; approximately 42% are singletons and the top ten take around 47%. The material sequenced was peripheral blood. The receptors derive from an adult man with Graves' ophthalmopathy. Each CDR3 is given with its conserved first and last residue. The order of the fields is CDR3 protein, CDR3 DNA, clone size, D gene, V gene, J gene. The D gene is left open where the match is weak. Clone size appears in some rows only: once, few, many, or a class for an expanded clone.

CDR3 protein: CASSGTGGGPEAFF
CDR3 DNA: TGCGCCAGCAGCGGTACAGGGGGCGGGCCTGAAGCTTTCTTT
clone size: many
D gene: TRBD1
V gene: TRBV10-2
J gene: TRBJ1-1

CDR3 protein: CASVEPGNTTYF
CDR3 DNA: TGTGCCAGCGTGGAGCCTGGAAACACCACATATTTT
clone size: NA
D gene: NA
V gene: TRBV12-3/TRBV12-4
J gene: TRBJ1-3

CDR3 protein: CASSGPGNEQYF
CDR3 DNA: TGTGCCAGCAGCGGCCCGGGGAACGAGCAGTACTTC
clone size: few
D gene: NA
V gene: TRBV9
J gene: TRBJ2-7

CDR3 protein: CATHRGTNTEAFF
CDR3 DNA: TGTGCCACTCACAGGGGGACGAACACTGAAGCTTTCTTT
clone size: many
D gene: TRBD1
V gene: TRBV10-3
J gene: TRBJ1-1

CDR3 protein: CASSAGLANTGELFF
CDR3 DNA: TGTGCCAGTAGTGCGGGACTAGCCAACACCGGGGAGCTGTTTTTT
clone size: NA
D gene: TRBD2
V gene: TRBV19
J gene: TRBJ2-2

CDR3 protein: CASSQVNRPQHF
CDR3 DNA: TGCGCCAGCAGCCAAGTCAATCGGCCCCAGCATTTT
clone size: NA
D gene: NA
V gene: TRBV4-1
J gene: TRBJ1-5

CDR3 protein: CASRWTGNTEAFF
CDR3 DNA: TGTGCCAGCAGATGGACAGGGAACACTGAAGCTTTCTTT
clone size: NA
D gene: TRBD1
V gene: TRBV6-6
J gene: TRBJ1-1

CDR3 protein: CSARGGLEQETQYF
CDR3 DNA: TGCAGTGCTAGAGGGGGGCTGGAGCAAGAGACCCAGTACTTC
clone size: NA
D gene: NA
V gene: TRBV20-1
J gene: TRBJ2-5

CDR3 protein: CASSADGINQPQHF
CDR3 DNA: TGTGCCAGCAGTGCGGACGGGATAAATCAGCCCCAGCATTTT
clone size: many
D gene: NA
V gene: TRBV25-1
J gene: TRBJ1-5

CDR3 protein: CASSLRIMTEAFF
CDR3 DNA: TGTGCCAGCAGCTTGAGGATTATGACTGAAGCTTTCTTT
clone size: NA
D gene: NA
V gene: TRBV5-5
J gene: TRBJ1-1

CDR3 protein: CSAPKGTSGPRDNEQFF
CDR3 DNA: TGCAGTGCCCCTAAGGGGACTAGCGGGCCACGTGACAATGAGCAGTTCTTC
clone size: NA
D gene: TRBD2
V gene: TRBV20-1
J gene: TRBJ2-1

CDR3 protein: CATNGGLLGEKLFF
CDR3 DNA: TGTGCCACCAACGGGGGGCTATTGGGTGAAAAACTGTTTTTT
clone size: NA
D gene: NA
V gene: TRBV15
J gene: TRBJ1-4

CDR3 protein: CASSLVDGEQYF
CDR3 DNA: TGTGCCAGCAGCTTAGTCGACGGTGAGCAGTACTTC
clone size: many
D gene: NA
V gene: TRBV7-9
J gene: TRBJ2-7

CDR3 protein: CASSATEGETQYF
CDR3 DNA: TGTGCCAGCAGCGCAACGGAGGGGGAGACCCAGTACTTC
clone size: NA
D gene: NA
V gene: TRBV5-6
J gene: TRBJ2-5

CDR3 protein: CASSYGGTGELFF
CDR3 DNA: TGTGCCAGCAGCTACGGAGGCACCGGGGAGCTGTTTTTT
clone size: few
D gene: NA
V gene: TRBV5-6
J gene: TRBJ2-2

CDR3 protein: CATEDGTANYGYTF
CDR3 DNA: TGTGCCACTGAAGACGGAACCGCTAACTATGGCTACACCTTC
clone size: few
D gene: NA
V gene: TRBV10-3
J gene: TRBJ1-2

CDR3 protein: CASSLEIGVQETQYF
CDR3 DNA: TGTGCCAGCAGCTTAGAAATCGGAGTCCAAGAGACCCAGTACTTC
clone size: NA
D gene: NA
V gene: TRBV7-6
J gene: TRBJ2-5

CDR3 protein: CASSEAGGSYEQYF
CDR3 DNA: TGTGCCAGCAGTGAAGCCGGCGGCTCCTACGAGCAGTACTTC
clone size: NA
D gene: NA
V gene: TRBV7-2
J gene: TRBJ2-7

CDR3 protein: CSAKPGVSNQPQHF
CDR3 DNA: TGCAGTGCTAAACCAGGGGTAAGCAATCAGCCCCAGCATTTT
clone size: NA
D gene: NA
V gene: TRBV20-1
J gene: TRBJ1-5

CDR3 protein: CASKIGQTSGANVLTF
CDR3 DNA: TGTGCCAGCAAAATCGGGCAAACATCTGGGGCCAACGTCCTGACTTTC
clone size: few
D gene: NA
V gene: TRBV2
J gene: TRBJ2-6

CDR3 protein: CASSRDRPVYGYTF
CDR3 DNA: TGTGCCAGCAGCCGGGACAGGCCTGTCTATGGCTACACCTTC
clone size: NA
D gene: TRBD1
V gene: TRBV12-3/TRBV12-4
J gene: TRBJ1-2

CDR3 protein: CASSEGRADEQFF
CDR3 DNA: TGTGCCAGCAGTGAAGGCAGGGCGGATGAGCAGTTCTTC
clone size: NA
D gene: NA
V gene: TRBV2
J gene: TRBJ2-1

CDR3 protein: CASSTAGSEQYF
CDR3 DNA: TGTGCCAGCAGCACAGCGGGATCCGAGCAGTACTTC
clone size: few
D gene: TRBD2
V gene: TRBV7-8
J gene: TRBJ2-7

CDR3 protein: CASREQGIQAFF
CDR3 DNA: TGCGCCAGCAGGGAACAGGGCATACAAGCTTTCTTT
clone size: NA
D gene: NA
V gene: TRBV10-1
J gene: TRBJ1-1

CDR3 protein: CASRSRARTYEQYF
CDR3 DNA: TGTGCCAGCAGATCGAGGGCACGTACCTACGAGCAGTACTTC
clone size: few
D gene: NA
V gene: TRBV7-8
J gene: TRBJ2-7

CDR3 protein: CAISDRSGPYEQYF
CDR3 DNA: TGTGCCATCAGTGATCGGAGCGGTCCCTACGAGCAGTACTTC
clone size: many
D gene: NA
V gene: TRBV10-3
J gene: TRBJ2-7

CDR3 protein: CASSGKGPEQYF
CDR3 DNA: TGTGCCAGCAGTGGGAAGGGTCCCGAGCAGTACTTC
clone size: NA
D gene: NA
V gene: TRBV2
J gene: TRBJ2-7

CDR3 protein: CASSLGGSTHYGYTF
CDR3 DNA: TGTGCCAGCAGCTTAGGGGGTAGCACACACTATGGCTACACCTTC
clone size: many
D gene: NA
V gene: TRBV11-2
J gene: TRBJ1-2

CDR3 protein: CASSHEGYTGELFF
CDR3 DNA: TGTGCCAGCAGCCACGAAGGGTACACCGGGGAGCTGTTTTTT
clone size: NA
D gene: NA
V gene: TRBV3-1
J gene: TRBJ2-2

CDR3 protein: CASSEASSGYEQYF
CDR3 DNA: TGTGCCAGCAGCGAGGCTAGCTCAGGATACGAGCAGTACTTC
clone size: once
D gene: NA
V gene: TRBV9
J gene: TRBJ2-7

CDR3 protein: CSAQWGQYSGNTIYF
CDR3 DNA: TGCAGTGCTCAGTGGGGACAGTACTCTGGAAACACCATATATTTT
clone size: NA
D gene: TRBD1
V gene: TRBV20-1
J gene: TRBJ1-3

CDR3 protein: CASSLMSARRYEQYF
CDR3 DNA: TGTGCCAGCAGCTTAATGTCAGCGCGGCGGTACGAGCAGTACTTC
clone size: NA
D gene: NA
V gene: TRBV7-9
J gene: TRBJ2-7

CDR3 protein: CSARPGLGYNSPLHF
CDR3 DNA: TGCAGTGCTAGACCGGGTTTGGGGTATAATTCACCCCTCCACTTT
clone size: NA
D gene: NA
V gene: TRBV20-1
J gene: TRBJ1-6

CDR3 protein: CASRPGGQGISPLHF
CDR3 DNA: TGTGCCAGCAGACCTGGGGGACAGGGGATATCACCCCTCCACTTT
clone size: few
D gene: TRBD1
V gene: TRBV2
J gene: TRBJ1-6

CDR3 protein: CASSPRQGLGLADQETQYF
CDR3 DNA: TGTGCCAGCAGCCCCAGACAGGGGCTTGGACTAGCGGACCAAGAGACCCAGTACTTC
clone size: few
D gene: TRBD2
V gene: TRBV7-9
J gene: TRBJ2-5

CDR3 protein: CASSYSFQTEAFF
CDR3 DNA: TGTGCCAGCAGTTACTCGTTCCAGACTGAAGCTTTCTTT
clone size: few
D gene: NA
V gene: TRBV6-5
J gene: TRBJ1-1

CDR3 protein: CASRIVSGNYEQYF
CDR3 DNA: TGTGCCAGTAGAATAGTTAGCGGCAACTACGAGCAGTACTTC
clone size: NA
D gene: NA
V gene: TRBV19
J gene: TRBJ2-7

CDR3 protein: CASSHASRGYTF
CDR3 DNA: TGTGCCAGCAGCCACGCTTCGAGAGGCTACACCTTC
clone size: few
D gene: NA
V gene: TRBV3-1
J gene: TRBJ1-2

CDR3 protein: CASSLDLGYEQYF
CDR3 DNA: TGTGCCAGCAGCTTAGATTTGGGCTACGAGCAGTACTTC
clone size: NA
D gene: NA
V gene: TRBV7-3
J gene: TRBJ2-7

CDR3 protein: CASSDPVGRNTEAFF
CDR3 DNA: TGTGCCAGCAGTGACCCCGTAGGCAGGAACACTGAAGCTTTCTTT
clone size: NA
D gene: NA
V gene: TRBV6-1
J gene: TRBJ1-1

CDR3 protein: CASRHSLNFSYEQYF
CDR3 DNA: TGTGCCAGCAGGCACTCCCTGAATTTCTCCTACGAGCAGTACTTC
clone size: NA
D gene: NA
V gene: TRBV14
J gene: TRBJ2-7

CDR3 protein: CASSLGTGGLGYTF
CDR3 DNA: TGTGCCAGCAGCTTAGGGACAGGGGGCTTGGGCTACACCTTC
clone size: NA
D gene: TRBD1
V gene: TRBV7-2
J gene: TRBJ1-2

CDR3 protein: CSVAGEILSNQPQHF
CDR3 DNA: TGCAGCGTTGCAGGGGAAATATTGAGCAATCAGCCCCAGCATTTT
clone size: NA
D gene: NA
V gene: TRBV29-1
J gene: TRBJ1-5

CDR3 protein: CASSLRGGQAYGYTF
CDR3 DNA: TGCGCCAGCAGCCTCAGAGGGGGACAGGCCTATGGCTACACCTTC
clone size: NA
D gene: TRBD1
V gene: TRBV4-1
J gene: TRBJ1-2

CDR3 protein: CASTTRRQLNSPLHF
CDR3 DNA: TGTGCCAGTACCACACGGCGGCAGTTAAATTCACCCCTCCACTTT
clone size: few
D gene: NA
V gene: TRBV19
J gene: TRBJ1-6

CDR3 protein: CASSGPGTGQETQYF
CDR3 DNA: TGTGCCAGCAGTGGACCCGGGACAGGCCAAGAGACCCAGTACTTC
clone size: NA
D gene: TRBD1
V gene: TRBV12-3/TRBV12-4
J gene: TRBJ2-5

CDR3 protein: CASSGQGYSPLHF
CDR3 DNA: TGTGCCAGTTCGGGACAGGGTTATTCACCCCTCCACTTT
clone size: once
D gene: TRBD1
V gene: TRBV6-5
J gene: TRBJ1-6

CDR3 protein: CASRSRTGTSNQPQHF
CDR3 DNA: TGTGCCAGCAGAAGCAGGACAGGAACGAGCAATCAGCCCCAGCATTTT
clone size: NA
D gene: TRBD1
V gene: TRBV6-1
J gene: TRBJ1-5

CDR3 protein: CASRPGLAGGNEYF
CDR3 DNA: TGTGCCAGCAGGCCAGGACTAGCGGGCGGAAACGAGTACTTC
clone size: few
D gene: TRBD2
V gene: TRBV6-4
J gene: TRBJ2-7

CDR3 protein: CSVGTGGITEAFF
CDR3 DNA: TGCAGCGTTGGGACAGGGGGCATCACTGAAGCTTTCTTT
clone size: many
D gene: TRBD1
V gene: TRBV29-1
J gene: TRBJ1-1

CDR3 protein: CASSSPTGPSYEQYF
CDR3 DNA: TGTGCCAGCAGCTCACCCACCGGACCGTCCTACGAGCAGTACTTC
clone size: few
D gene: NA
V gene: TRBV7-8
J gene: TRBJ2-7

CDR3 protein: CASSLGIAGRLTF
CDR3 DNA: TGTGCCAGCAGCTTAGGGATTGCCGGCCGACTCACCTTC
clone size: once
D gene: NA
V gene: TRBV7-9
J gene: TRBJ1-2

CDR3 protein: CSARFRHRGTGYGYTF
CDR3 DNA: TGCAGTGCTAGATTCCGCCACAGGGGGACGGGGTATGGCTACACCTTC
clone size: few
D gene: TRBD1
V gene: TRBV20-1
J gene: TRBJ1-2

CDR3 protein: CAISETGYSGANVLTF
CDR3 DNA: TGTGCCATCAGTGAAACAGGGTACTCTGGGGCCAACGTCCTGACTTTC
clone size: NA
D gene: NA
V gene: TRBV10-3
J gene: TRBJ2-6

CDR3 protein: CASSLDVAGQKEATEAFF
CDR3 DNA: TGTGCCAGCAGCTTAGATGTGGCAGGGCAAAAGGAGGCGACTGAAGCTTTCTTT
clone size: NA
D gene: NA
V gene: TRBV11-2
J gene: TRBJ1-1